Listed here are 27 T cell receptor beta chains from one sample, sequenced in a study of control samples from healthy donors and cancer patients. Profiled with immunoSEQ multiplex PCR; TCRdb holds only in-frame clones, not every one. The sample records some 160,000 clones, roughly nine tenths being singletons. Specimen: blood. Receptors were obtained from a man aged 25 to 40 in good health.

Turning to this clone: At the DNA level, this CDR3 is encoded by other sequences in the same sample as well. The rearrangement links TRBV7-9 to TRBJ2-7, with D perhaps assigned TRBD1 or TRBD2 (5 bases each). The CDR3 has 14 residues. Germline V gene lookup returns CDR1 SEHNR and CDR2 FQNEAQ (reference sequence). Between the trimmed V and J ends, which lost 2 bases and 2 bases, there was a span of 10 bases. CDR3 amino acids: CASSLSGATYEQYF. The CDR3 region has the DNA TGTGCCAGCAGCTTATCCGGGGCAACCTACGAGCAGTACTTC.

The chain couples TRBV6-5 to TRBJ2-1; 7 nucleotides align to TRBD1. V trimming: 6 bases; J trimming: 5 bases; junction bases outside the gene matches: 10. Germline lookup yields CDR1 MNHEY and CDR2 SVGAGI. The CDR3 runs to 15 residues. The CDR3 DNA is TGTGCCAGCAGCCGTCCCGGGACAGCAAACAATGAGCAGTTCTTC. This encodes CASSRPGTANNEQFF.

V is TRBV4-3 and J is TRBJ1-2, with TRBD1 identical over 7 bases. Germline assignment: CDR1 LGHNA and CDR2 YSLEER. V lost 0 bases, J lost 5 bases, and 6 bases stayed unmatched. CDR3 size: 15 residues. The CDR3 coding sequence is TGCGCCAGCAGCCAAGATCGGGGACAGAGATATGGCTACACCTTC. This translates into CASSQDRGQRYGYTF.

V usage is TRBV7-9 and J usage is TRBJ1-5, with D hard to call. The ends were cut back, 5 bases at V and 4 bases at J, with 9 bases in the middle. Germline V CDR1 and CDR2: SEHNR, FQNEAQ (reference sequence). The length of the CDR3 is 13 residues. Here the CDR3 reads CASSRDPNQPQHF. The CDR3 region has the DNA TGTGCCAGCAGCCGGGATCCTAATCAGCCCCAGCATTTT.

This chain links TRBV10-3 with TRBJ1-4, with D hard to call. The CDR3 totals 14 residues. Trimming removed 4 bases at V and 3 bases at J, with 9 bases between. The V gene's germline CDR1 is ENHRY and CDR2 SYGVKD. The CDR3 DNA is TGTGCCATCAGTGTAAAGCGATCTAATGAAAAACTGTTTTTT. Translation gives CAISVKRSNEKLFF.

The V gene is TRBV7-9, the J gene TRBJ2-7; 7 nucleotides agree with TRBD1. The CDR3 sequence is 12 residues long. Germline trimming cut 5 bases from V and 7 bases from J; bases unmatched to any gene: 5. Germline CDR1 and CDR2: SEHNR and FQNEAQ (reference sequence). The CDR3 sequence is CASSRQGLEQYF. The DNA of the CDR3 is TGTGCCAGCAGCCGACAGGGCCTTGAGCAGTACTTC.

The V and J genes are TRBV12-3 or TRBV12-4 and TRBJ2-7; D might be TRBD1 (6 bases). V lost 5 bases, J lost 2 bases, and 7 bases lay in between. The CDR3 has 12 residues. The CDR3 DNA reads TGTGCCAGCAGTGGGACACCCTACGAGCAGTACTTC. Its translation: CASSGTPYEQYF.

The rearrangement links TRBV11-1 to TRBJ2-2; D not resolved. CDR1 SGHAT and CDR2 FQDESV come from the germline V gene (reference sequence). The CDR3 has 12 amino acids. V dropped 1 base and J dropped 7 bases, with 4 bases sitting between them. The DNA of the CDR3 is TGTGCCAGCAGCTTAGTTGTCGGGGAGCTGTTTTTT. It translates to CASSLVVGELFF.

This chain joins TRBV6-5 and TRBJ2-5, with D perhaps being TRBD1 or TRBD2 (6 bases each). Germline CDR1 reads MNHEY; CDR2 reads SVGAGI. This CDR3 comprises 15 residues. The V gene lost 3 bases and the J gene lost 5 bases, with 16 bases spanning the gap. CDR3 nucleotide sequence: TGTGCCAGCAGTTATGGGGGCAGGGCGGGGGAGACCCAGTACTTC. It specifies CASSYGGRAGETQYF.

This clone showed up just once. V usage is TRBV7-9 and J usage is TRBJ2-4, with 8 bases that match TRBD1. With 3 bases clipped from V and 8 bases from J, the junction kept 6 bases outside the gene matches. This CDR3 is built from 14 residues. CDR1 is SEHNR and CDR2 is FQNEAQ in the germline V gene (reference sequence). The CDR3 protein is CASSLGQELDIQYF. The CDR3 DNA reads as TGTGCCAGCAGCTTGGGACAGGAGCTTGACATTCAGTACTTC. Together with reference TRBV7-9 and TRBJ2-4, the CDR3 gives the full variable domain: DTGVSQNPRHKITKRGQNVTFRCDPISEHNRLYWYRQTLGQGPEFLTYFQNEAQLEKSRLLSDRFSAERPKGSFSTLEIQRTEQGDSAMYLCASSLGQELDIQYFGAGTRLSVL.

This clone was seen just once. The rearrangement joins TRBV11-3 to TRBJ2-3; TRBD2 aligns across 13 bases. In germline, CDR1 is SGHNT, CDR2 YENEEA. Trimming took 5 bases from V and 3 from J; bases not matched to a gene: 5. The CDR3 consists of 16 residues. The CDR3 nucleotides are TGTGCCAGCAGCGACACTAGCGGGAGGGGAACAGATACGCAGTATTTT. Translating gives CASSDTSGRGTDTQYF.

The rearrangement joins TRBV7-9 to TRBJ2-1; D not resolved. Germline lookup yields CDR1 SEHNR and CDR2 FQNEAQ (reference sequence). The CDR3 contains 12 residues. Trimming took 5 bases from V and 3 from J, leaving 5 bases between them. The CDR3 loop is CASSDVYNEQFF. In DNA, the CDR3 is TGTGCCAGCAGCGACGTCTACAATGAGCAGTTCTTC.

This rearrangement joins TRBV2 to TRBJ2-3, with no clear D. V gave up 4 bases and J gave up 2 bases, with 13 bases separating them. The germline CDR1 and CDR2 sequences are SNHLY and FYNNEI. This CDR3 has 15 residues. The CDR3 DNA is TGTGCCAGCAGTGTATCGCTAGTTTACACAGATACGCAGTATTTT. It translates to CASSVSLVYTDTQYF.

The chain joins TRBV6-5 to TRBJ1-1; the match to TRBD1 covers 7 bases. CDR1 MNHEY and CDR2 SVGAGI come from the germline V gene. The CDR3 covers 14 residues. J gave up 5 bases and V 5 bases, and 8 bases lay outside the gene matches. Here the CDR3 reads CASSPRQGRTEAFF. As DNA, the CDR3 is TGTGCCAGCAGTCCCCGACAGGGTCGGACTGAAGCTTTCTTT.

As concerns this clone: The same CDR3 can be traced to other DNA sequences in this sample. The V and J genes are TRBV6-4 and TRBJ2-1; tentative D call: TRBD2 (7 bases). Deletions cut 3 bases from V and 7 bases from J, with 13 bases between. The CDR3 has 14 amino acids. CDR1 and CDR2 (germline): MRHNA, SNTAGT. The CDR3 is CASSEGGGGNEQFF. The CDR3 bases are TGTGCCAGCAGTGAAGGAGGGGGGGGGAATGAGCAGTTCTTC.

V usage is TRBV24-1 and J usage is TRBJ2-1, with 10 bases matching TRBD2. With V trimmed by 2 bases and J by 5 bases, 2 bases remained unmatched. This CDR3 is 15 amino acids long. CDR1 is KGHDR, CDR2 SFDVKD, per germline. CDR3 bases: TGTGCCACCAGTGATTGGACTAGCGGAGACAATGAGCAGTTCTTC. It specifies CATSDWTSGDNEQFF.

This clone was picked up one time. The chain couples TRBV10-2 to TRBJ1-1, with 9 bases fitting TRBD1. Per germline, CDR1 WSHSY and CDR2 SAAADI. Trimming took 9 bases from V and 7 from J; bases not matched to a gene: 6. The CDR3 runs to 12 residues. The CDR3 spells CASTQGAGEAFF. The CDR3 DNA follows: TGCGCCAGTACACAGGGGGCAGGTGAAGCTTTCTTT.

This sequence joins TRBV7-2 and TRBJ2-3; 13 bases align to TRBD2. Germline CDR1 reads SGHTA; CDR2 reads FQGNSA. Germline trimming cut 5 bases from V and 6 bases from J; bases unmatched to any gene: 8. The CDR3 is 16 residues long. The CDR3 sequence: CASSLTSGRGADTQYF. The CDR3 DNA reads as TGTGCCAGCAGCCTCACTAGCGGGAGGGGCGCGGATACGCAGTATTTT.

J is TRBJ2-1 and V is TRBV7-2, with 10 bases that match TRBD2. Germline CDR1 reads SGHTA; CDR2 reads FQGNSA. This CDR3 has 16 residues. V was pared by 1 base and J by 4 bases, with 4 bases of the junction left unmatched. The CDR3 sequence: CASSLVAGGGYNEQFF. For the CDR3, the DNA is TGTGCCAGCAGCTTAGTAGCGGGAGGTGGGTACAATGAGCAGTTCTTC.

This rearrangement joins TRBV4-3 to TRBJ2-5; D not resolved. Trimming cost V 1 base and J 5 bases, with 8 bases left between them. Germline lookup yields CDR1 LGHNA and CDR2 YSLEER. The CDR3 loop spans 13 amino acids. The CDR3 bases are TGCGCCAGCAGCCAAGGTGGGCGGGAGACCCAGTACTTC. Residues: CASSQGGRETQYF.

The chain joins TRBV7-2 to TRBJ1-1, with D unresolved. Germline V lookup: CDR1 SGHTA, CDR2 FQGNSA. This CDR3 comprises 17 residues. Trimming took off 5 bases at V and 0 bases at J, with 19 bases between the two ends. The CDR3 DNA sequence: TGTGCCAGCAGCCCAAACCCGGCGAGAGACATGAACACTGAAGCTTTCTTT. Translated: CASSPNPARDMNTEAFF.

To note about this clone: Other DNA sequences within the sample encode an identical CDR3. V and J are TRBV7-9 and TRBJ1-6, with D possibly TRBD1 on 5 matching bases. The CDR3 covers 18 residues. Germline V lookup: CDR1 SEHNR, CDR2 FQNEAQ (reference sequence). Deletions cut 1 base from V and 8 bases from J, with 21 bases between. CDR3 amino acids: CASSLGWGPKGVDSPLHF. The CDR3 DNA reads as TGTGCCAGCAGCTTAGGTTGGGGACCGAAAGGAGTAGATTCACCCCTCCACTTT.

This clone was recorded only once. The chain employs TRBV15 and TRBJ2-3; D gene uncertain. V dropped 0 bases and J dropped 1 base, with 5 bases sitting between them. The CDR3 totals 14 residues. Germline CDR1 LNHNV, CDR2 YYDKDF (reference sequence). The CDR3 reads CATSRDPGTDTQYF. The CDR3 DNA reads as TGTGCCACCAGCAGAGATCCGGGCACAGATACGCAGTATTTT.

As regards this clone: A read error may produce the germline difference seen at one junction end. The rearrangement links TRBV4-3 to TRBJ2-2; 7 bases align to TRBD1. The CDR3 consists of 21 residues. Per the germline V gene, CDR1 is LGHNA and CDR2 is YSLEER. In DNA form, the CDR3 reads TGCGCCAGCAGCCAAGGAGTGGTTTCCCGGGACAGAGGCCGGGAACACCGGGGAGCTGTTTTT. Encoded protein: CASSQGVVSRDRGREHRGAVF.

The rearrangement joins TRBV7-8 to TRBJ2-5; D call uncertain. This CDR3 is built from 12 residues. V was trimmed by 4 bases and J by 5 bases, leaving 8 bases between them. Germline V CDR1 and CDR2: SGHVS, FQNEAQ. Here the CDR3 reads CASSSFRETQYF. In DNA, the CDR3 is TGTGCCAGCAGCTCATTTCGGGAGACCCAGTACTTC.

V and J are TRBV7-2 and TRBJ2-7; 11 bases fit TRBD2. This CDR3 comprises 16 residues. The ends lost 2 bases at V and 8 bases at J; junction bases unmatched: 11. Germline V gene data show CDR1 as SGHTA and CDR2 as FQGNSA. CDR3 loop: CASSLRRASGGPQQYF. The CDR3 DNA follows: TGTGCCAGCAGCTTAAGGAGGGCTAGCGGGGGGCCTCAGCAGTACTTC.

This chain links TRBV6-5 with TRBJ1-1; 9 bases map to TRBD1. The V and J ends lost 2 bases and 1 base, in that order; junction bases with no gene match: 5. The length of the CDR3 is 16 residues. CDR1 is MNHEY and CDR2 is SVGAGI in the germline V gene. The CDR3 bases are TGTGCCAGCAGTTACCAACCGACAGGGGGGAACACTGAAGCTTTCTTT. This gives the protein CASSYQPTGGNTEAFF.